This is a list of T cell receptor beta chains from one sample in a study of blood T cells in healthy people across ages. TCRdb re-analysed the 5' RACE reads in MiXCR, keeping a single row per CDR3 protein. The top ten hold 4% of the sample, which has some 1,500,000 distinct CDR3 sequences, approximately 43% seen once. Sequenced input: blood. These receptors were collected from a woman aged 18-29 years in good health. Both conserved end residues are part of each CDR3. Each record gives: clone size, V gene, J gene, D gene, CDR3 DNA, CDR3 protein. A D gene is named only where the DNA matches it firmly. Size values are once, few and many counts, or a class for expanded clones, and some rows have none.

>-|TRBV7-2|TRBJ2-3|TRBD1
TGTGTCAGCAGCTTAGGGAAGACAGGGGGCTTCGCAGATACGCAGTATTTT
CVSSLGKTGGFADTQYF
>few|TRBV6-2/TRBV6-3|TRBJ2-7|TRBD2
TGTGCCAGCACGGGACTAGCGGGAGGGTACGAGCAGTACTTC
CASTGLAGGYEQYF
>-|TRBV24-1|TRBJ2-3|-
TGTGCCACCAGTGATTCCCGACTAGTAAATACGCAGTATTTT
CATSDSRLVNTQYF
>-|TRBV7-9|TRBJ2-1|TRBD1
TGTGCCAGCAGCTCCGGACAGGGATCGAATGAGCAGTTCTTC
CASSSGQGSNEQFF
>few|TRBV2|TRBJ1-2|TRBD1
TGTGCCAGCAGTCGGGACAGGGGGACGTATGGCTACACCTTC
CASSRDRGTYGYTF
>-|TRBV4-3|TRBJ2-5|-
TGCGCCAGCAGCCAAGATCATGTAAGGTCCTACAATGAGCAGTACTTC
CASSQDHVRSYNEQYF
>-|TRBV28|TRBJ2-7|TRBD2
TGTGCCAGCAGTGTCACTAGCGGCCCCTACGAGCAGTACTTC
CASSVTSGPYEQYF
>few|TRBV5-6|TRBJ2-7|TRBD1
TGTGCCAGCAGCTGGGACAGCTCGTCCTACAATGAGCAGTACTTC
CASSWDSSSYNEQYF
>few|TRBV25-1|TRBJ1-1|-
TGTGCCAGCCAAGGACAGTTCATGAACACTGAAGCTTTCTTT
CASQGQFMNTEAFF
>few|TRBV4-1|TRBJ1-1|-
TGCGCCAGCAGCCAAGAGAGGCGAACTGAAGCTTTCTTT
CASSQERRTEAFF
>few|TRBV7-9|TRBJ2-7|-
TGTGCCAGCAGCGACTCTACCGGGACACACTCCTACGAGCAGTACTTC
CASSDSTGTHSYEQYF
>few|TRBV7-9|TRBJ2-1|-
TGTGCCAGCAGCAATCTAGAAAGACAGCAGTTCTTC
CASSNLERQQFF
>-|TRBV3-1|TRBJ2-2|TRBD1
TGTGCCAGCAGCCAACGGACAGGGGGCTCCGGGGAGCTGTTTTTT
CASSQRTGGSGELFF
>few|TRBV12-3/TRBV12-4|TRBJ2-7|-
TGTGCCAGCAGTTTGAGGTTGCTAGACCTCTACGAGCAGTACTTC
CASSLRLLDLYEQYF
>-|TRBV6-5|TRBJ2-1|-
TGTGCCAGCAGTAAGCCGGGGTTGGGGTACAATGAGCAGTTCTTC
CASSKPGLGYNEQFF
>-|TRBV7-9|TRBJ2-3|-
TGTGCCAGCTCAGAGGGGGTACTTAGCACAGATACGCAGTATTTT
CASSEGVLSTDTQYF
>-|TRBV6-2/TRBV6-3|TRBJ1-4|-
TGTGCCAGCAGTCCGGTGAATTGGCTACCTAATGAAAAACTGTTTTTT
CASSPVNWLPNEKLFF
>-|TRBV20-1|TRBJ1-2|-
TGCAGTGCCACCGGTCCCCAAAGGGGCTACACCTTC
CSATGPQRGYTF
>few|TRBV15|TRBJ1-4|TRBD1
TGTGCCACCAGCGGGGACAGGGAGAGGGAAAAACTGTTTTTT
CATSGDREREKLFF
>-|TRBV27|TRBJ2-5|-
TGTGCCAGCAGTTTAAACGCCAGGGTCAATGAGCAGTACTTC
CASSLNARVNEQYF